Listed below are T cell receptor beta chains from one sample, sequenced in a study of cytomegalovirus exposure and HLA in healthy donors. Sequencing used immunoSEQ multiplex PCR; TCRdb keeps in-frame clones, though not all of them. This sample has 55,000 to 70,000 clones, with about 89% found just once. The sample taken for sequencing was PBMCs. All receptors come from a young woman in good health and CMV-seronegative. CDR3s include the opening cysteine and the closing phenylalanine or tryptophan.

CDR3aa,j_gene,v_gene
CASSQWSGARDIQYF,TRBJ2-4,TRBV14
CASSFGSSYNEQFF,TRBJ2-1,TRBV5-6
CASSLQQRGTGELFF,TRBJ2-2,TRBV7-8
CASSLARGAYEQYF,TRBJ2-7,TRBV27
CASSPASTGLYEQYF,TRBJ2-7,TRBV7-3
CASSPPGGEQFF,TRBJ2-1,TRBV18
CASSPTGDYGYTF,TRBJ1-2,TRBV27
CASSPLGDRLYGYTF,TRBJ1-2,TRBV27
CASSLAVAKNIQYF,TRBJ2-4,TRBV27
CASSTAPGTDYNEQFF,TRBJ2-1,TRBV5-1
CASSPHLEPYGYTF,TRBJ1-2,TRBV2
CASSDSVLGGGRFEKLFF,TRBJ1-4,TRBV6-4
CASRRSAGPGNEQFF,TRBJ2-1,TRBV4-1
CASSVDAGSYNEQFF,TRBJ2-1,TRBV9
CASIGRDGVTDTQYF,TRBJ2-3,TRBV6-5
CASSFVLPSGGVPGELFF,TRBJ2-2,TRBV7-2
CASSIQANLQETQYF,TRBJ2-5,TRBV19
CASSYSGKLDEQYF,TRBJ2-7,TRBV9
CASSLPQAGTKNIQYF,TRBJ2-4,TRBV2
CASGGLGNQPQHF,TRBJ1-5,TRBV19
CASSFKGVPRGGYTF,TRBJ1-2,TRBV28
CASSQDGLAGGRTGELFF,TRBJ2-2,TRBV4-1
CASTAGPSRGAEAFF,TRBJ1-1,TRBV5-1
CASSQDLRSSYNSPLHF,TRBJ1-6,TRBV4-2
CASSGTGQGLNQPQHF,TRBJ1-5,TRBV2
CASTPSRGGDGYTF,TRBJ1-2,TRBV23-1
CAWSPGQGVIRQPQHF,TRBJ1-5,TRBV30
CASSLLSGLETQYF,TRBJ2-5,TRBV5-4
CASSIQQGAYAFF,TRBJ1-1,TRBV19
CASSYGGEGYTF,TRBJ1-2,TRBV6-4
CASSQRGTGNHGYTF,TRBJ1-2,TRBV10-2
CASSLLSGGRSGANVLTF,TRBJ2-6,TRBV5-1
CASSLREVEQFF,TRBJ2-1,TRBV7-9
CASSIPWEYQPQHF,TRBJ1-5,TRBV19
CASSSRFRSSGNTIYF,TRBJ1-3,TRBV7-2